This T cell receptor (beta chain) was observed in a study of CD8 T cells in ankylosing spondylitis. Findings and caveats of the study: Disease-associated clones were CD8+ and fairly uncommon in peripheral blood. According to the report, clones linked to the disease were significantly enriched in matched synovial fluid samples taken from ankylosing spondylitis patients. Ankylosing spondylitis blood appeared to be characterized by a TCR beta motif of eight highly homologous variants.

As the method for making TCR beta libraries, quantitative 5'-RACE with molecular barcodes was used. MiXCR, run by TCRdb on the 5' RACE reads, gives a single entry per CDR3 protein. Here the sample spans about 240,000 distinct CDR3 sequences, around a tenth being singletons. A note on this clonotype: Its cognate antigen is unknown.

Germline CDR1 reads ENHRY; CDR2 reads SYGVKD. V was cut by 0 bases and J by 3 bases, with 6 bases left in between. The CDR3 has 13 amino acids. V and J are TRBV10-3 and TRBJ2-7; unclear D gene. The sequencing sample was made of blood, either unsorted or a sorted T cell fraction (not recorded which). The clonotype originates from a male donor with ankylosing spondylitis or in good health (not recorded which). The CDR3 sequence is CAISESDGYEQYF. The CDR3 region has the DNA TGTGCCATCAGTGAGTCAGACGGCTACGAGCAGTACTTC.